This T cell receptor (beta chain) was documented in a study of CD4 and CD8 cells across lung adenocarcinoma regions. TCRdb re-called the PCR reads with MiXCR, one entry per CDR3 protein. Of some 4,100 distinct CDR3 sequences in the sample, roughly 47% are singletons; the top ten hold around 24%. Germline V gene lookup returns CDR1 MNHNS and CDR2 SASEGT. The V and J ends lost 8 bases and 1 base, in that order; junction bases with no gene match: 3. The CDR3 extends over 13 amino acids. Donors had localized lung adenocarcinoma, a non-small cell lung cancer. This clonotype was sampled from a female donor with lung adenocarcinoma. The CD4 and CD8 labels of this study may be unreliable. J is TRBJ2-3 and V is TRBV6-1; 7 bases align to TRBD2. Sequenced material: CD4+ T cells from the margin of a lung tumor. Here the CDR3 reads CASGGGRTDTQYF. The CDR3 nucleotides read TGTGCCAGCGGGGGAGGGCGCACAGATACGCAGTATTTT.